This T cell receptor beta chain was retrieved from a study of OX40 agonist ivuxolimab in advanced cancers. Looking at the study overall: Patients undergoing dose escalation presented with hepatocellular carcinoma, melanoma, renal cell or head and neck cancer. Study outcomes and limitations: Mean expanded clone counts were higher in CD8+ than CD4+ T cells. Antigen specificity of clonally expanded peripheral T cells was not established.

Only in-frame clones appear in the TCRdb table, and some are missing; sequencing was by immunoSEQ multiplex PCR. The repertoire has fewer than 70,000 clones, 85% to 90% of them found once; the top ten carry approximately 6.1%. To note about this clone: Its antigen is as yet unknown.

The source was CD4+ or CD8+ T cells sorted from blood, collected in a trial of the OX40 agonist ivuxolimab. The sequence came from an adult with an advanced solid tumor such as melanoma, head and neck, liver or kidney cancer.

The CDR3 sequence is CASSSRGGGVLFF. DNA of the CDR3: TGTGCCAGCAGCTCCCGAGGGGGGGGAGTCCTGTTTTTT. V usage is TRBV11-2 and J usage is TRBJ1-4; possibly TRBD1 for D (6 bases). The CDR3 length is 13 residues. Per the germline V gene, CDR1 is SGHAT and CDR2 is FQNNGV. Trimming pared 4 bases from V and 14 bases from J, leaving 17 bases between.